Below, one TCR beta chain is given with its context. The antigen is not known. The data are from a study of beta chain features in type 1 diabetes. V was clipped by 6 bases and J by 13 bases; unmatched bases: 16. Germline loops: CDR1 SGHDT, CDR2 YYEEEE. This CDR3 contains 14 residues. The authors reverse transcribed all of the isolated RNA, so sequencing captured expressed TCRB transcripts. Around 3.9 million reads per sample were averaged for naive, central memory and regulatory samples. TCRdb's table, derived via immunoSEQ multiplex PCR, lists solely in-frame clones and lacks some. In the table there are 160,000 or so clones, about 10% of which are singletons. Broader study findings: Moderately but significantly shorter TCRB CDR3s were found in Type 1 diabetes patients in all four CD4+ subsets. The study notes PCR might favor shorter templates equally in patients and controls.

The sequencing input was central memory CD4+ T cells from blood. This chain joins TRBV5-6 and TRBJ2-1; 7 nucleotides align to TRBD2. The clonotype was recovered from a woman in her 30s with type 1 diabetes. The CDR3 coding sequence is TGTGCCAGCACCATTTGGGACCGGGAGCGGGATCAGTTCTTC. The encoded protein is CASTIWDRERDQFF.